One T cell receptor beta chain is described in this entry. What it binds is unknown. This record belongs to a study of cytomegalovirus exposure and HLA in healthy donors. Study-level background: There were approximately 400 genotyped donors. Of these, roughly 82% fell in the genetic ancestry cluster associated with self-reported Caucasian donors. Study-wide results and limits: The majority of TCR sequences were rare, yet some public TCRs appeared in many donors. Because they were indistinguishable, some V segments, including TRBV6-2 and TRBV6-3, were excluded. In vitro assays verified that three CMV-associated chains recognized CMV antigens specifically.

Amplification used 60 Vbeta primers and 13 Jbeta primers. The repertoire was sequenced with immunoSEQ multiplex PCR; TCRdb's copy has only in-frame clones and lacks some. The sample lists about 76,000 clones; about 78% were seen once. Germline V lookup: CDR1 KGHSH, CDR2 LQKENI. This CDR3 has 16 residues. V was pared by 1 base and J by 5 bases, with 14 bases between. The origin of this receptor is a woman in her thirties or forties in good health and CMV-seropositive. V and J are TRBV18 and TRBJ1-4, with D possibly TRBD1 on 5 matching bases. Material for sequencing was PBMCs. CDR3 nucleotide sequence: TGTGCCAGCTCACCACGCAGGACATCCCGAAATGAAAAACTGTTTTTT. The encoded protein is CASSPRRTSRNEKLFF.